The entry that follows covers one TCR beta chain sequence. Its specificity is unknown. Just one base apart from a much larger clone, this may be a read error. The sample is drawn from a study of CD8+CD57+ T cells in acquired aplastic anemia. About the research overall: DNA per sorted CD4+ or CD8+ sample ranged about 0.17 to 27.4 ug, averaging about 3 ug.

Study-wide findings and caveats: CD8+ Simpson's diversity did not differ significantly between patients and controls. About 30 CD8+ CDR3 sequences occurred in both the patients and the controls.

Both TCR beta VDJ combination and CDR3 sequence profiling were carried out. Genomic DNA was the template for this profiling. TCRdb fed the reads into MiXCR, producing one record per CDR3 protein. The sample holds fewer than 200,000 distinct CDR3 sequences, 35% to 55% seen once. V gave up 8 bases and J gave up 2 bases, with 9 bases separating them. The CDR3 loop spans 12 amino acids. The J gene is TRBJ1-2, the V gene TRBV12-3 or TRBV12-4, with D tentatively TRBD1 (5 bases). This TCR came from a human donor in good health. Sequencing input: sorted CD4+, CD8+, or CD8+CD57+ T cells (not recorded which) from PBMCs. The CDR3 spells CASAPGNYGYTF. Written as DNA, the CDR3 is TGTGCCAGCGCCCCAGGGAACTATGGCTACACCTTC.